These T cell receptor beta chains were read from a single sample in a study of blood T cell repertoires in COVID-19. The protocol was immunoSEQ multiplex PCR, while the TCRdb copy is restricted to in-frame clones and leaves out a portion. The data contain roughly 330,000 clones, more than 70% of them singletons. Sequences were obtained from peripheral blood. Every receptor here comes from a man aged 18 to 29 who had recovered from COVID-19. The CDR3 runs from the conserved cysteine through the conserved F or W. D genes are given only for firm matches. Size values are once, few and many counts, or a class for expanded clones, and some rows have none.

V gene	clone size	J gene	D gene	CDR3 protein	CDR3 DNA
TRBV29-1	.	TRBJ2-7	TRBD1	CSVFTPGQGAYEQYF	TGCAGCGTTTTTACTCCGGGACAGGGGGCCTACGAGCAGTACTTC
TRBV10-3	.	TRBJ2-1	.	CAISSLGGYNEQFF	TGTGCCATCAGTTCCTTGGGGGGCTACAATGAGCAGTTCTTC
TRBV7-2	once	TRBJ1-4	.	CASSLGRVGNEKLFF	TGTGCCAGCAGCTTAGGGAGGGTTGGGAATGAAAAACTGTTTTTT
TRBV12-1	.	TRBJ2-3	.	CASSKPQGTTDPDTQYF	TGTGCCAGCAGCAAACCACAGGGGACGACGGACCCAGATACGCAGTATTTT
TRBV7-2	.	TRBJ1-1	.	CASSFGTSGTEAFF	TGTGCCAGCAGCTTCGGGACATCGGGCACTGAAGCTTTCTTT
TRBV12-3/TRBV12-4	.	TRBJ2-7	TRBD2	CASSPREWEQYF	TGTGCCAGCAGTCCGCGGGAGTGGGAGCAGTACTTC
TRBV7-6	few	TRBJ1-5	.	CASSQSSGMNQPQHF	TGTGCCAGCAGCCAGAGTTCAGGTATGAATCAGCCCCAGCATTTT
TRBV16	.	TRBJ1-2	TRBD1	CASSPLRTGQNYGYTF	TGTGCCAGCAGCCCCCTTCGGACAGGGCAAAACTATGGCTACACCTTC
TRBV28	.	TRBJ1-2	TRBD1	CASSNGGTGYYGYTF	TGTGCCAGCTCCAATGGCGGGACAGGGTACTATGGCTACACCTTC
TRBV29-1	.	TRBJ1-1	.	CSAGGRAGMNTEAFF	TGCAGCGCCGGGGGGCGGGCGGGGATGAACACTGAAGCTTTCTTT